What follows are 7 T cell receptor beta chains derived from one specimen sequenced in a study of cytomegalovirus exposure and HLA in healthy donors. PCR amplification relied on 60 Vbeta primers (plus 13 Jbeta primers). Produced via immunoSEQ multiplex PCR; TCRdb's table is partial and in-frame only. This repertoire shows over 200,000 clones, approximately 87% found once; its top ten account for roughly 1.3%. Input material: PBMCs. The receptors derive from a human donor in good health.

A word on this clone: Germline is not matched at one junction end, which may reflect a read error. The chain couples TRBV7-9 to TRBJ1-1, with no clear D. Germline assignment: CDR1 SEHNR and CDR2 FQNEAQ (reference sequence). The CDR3 has 12 amino acids. The CDR3 sequence: CSSSSGNTEAFF. The DNA for the CDR3 is TGTTCCAGCAGCTCCGGGAACACTGAAGCTTTCTTT.

The CDR3 nucleotides read TGCAGCGCAACTCTCCCGGGACTAGCGGGTTCGTGGGCGTACAATGAGCAGTTCTTC. Its protein is CSATLPGLAGSWAYNEQFF. The V gene is TRBV29-1, the J gene TRBJ2-1; TRBD2 matches at 12 bases. The ends lost 7 bases at V and 4 bases at J; junction bases unmatched: 20. The CDR3 is made up of 19 amino acids. Germline CDR1 SQVTM, CDR2 ANQGSEA.

This clone appeared a few times. V is TRBV7-9 and J is TRBJ1-1; TRBD1 might be the D (5 bases). V was clipped by 6 bases and J by 1 base, with 9 bases between them. The CDR3 consists of 13 residues. Germline values: CDR1 SEHNR, CDR2 FQNEAQ (reference sequence). The CDR3 sequence: CASRPGGNTEAFF. The CDR3 bases are TGTGCCAGCAGACCGGGGGGGAACACTGAAGCTTTCTTT. Drawing the rest from reference TRBV7-9 and TRBJ1-1, the complete variable domain is DTGVSQNPRHKITKRGQNVTFRCDPISEHNRLYWYRQTLGQGPEFLTYFQNEAQLEKSRLLSDRFSAERPKGSFSTLEIQRTEQGDSAMYLCASRPGGNTEAFFGQGTRLTVV.

The J gene is TRBJ1-5, the V gene TRBV28, with a possible D match to TRBD1 (5 bases). V was clipped by 7 bases and J by 6 bases, with 22 bases between them. Germline V gene lookup returns CDR1 MDHEN and CDR2 SYDVKM. This CDR3 is built from 16 residues. CDR3 amino acids: CASIPLPGNTGQPQHF. The CDR3 nucleotides read TGTGCCAGCATCCCCCTACCTGGGAACACAGGTCAGCCCCAGCATTTT.

The chain recombines TRBV7-2 with TRBJ2-6; a possible D gene is TRBD1 (8 bases). V dropped 3 bases and J dropped 8 bases, with 17 bases sitting between them. The CDR3 has 16 amino acids. CDR1 is SGHTA and CDR2 is FQGNSA in the germline V gene. The CDR3 region is CASSFTGGAMPNVLTF. CDR3 DNA: TGTGCCAGCAGCTTTACAGGGGGGGCCATGCCCAACGTCCTGACTTTC.

V usage is TRBV6-5 and J usage is TRBJ1-1; TRBD1 aligns across 8 bases. J was trimmed by 9 bases and V by 4 bases; bases with no gene match: 1. The CDR3 sequence is 11 residues long. CDR1 is MNHEY, CDR2 SVGAGI, per germline. The DNA of the CDR3 is TGTGCCAGCAGTTCCAGGGGGCAAGCTTTCTTT. It yields the protein CASSSRGQAFF.

CDR3 DNA: TGTGCCAGCAGCTCCGGGACAGGGCGTCAGCCCCAGCATTTT. Translated, it gives CASSSGTGRQPQHF. The chain carries TRBV6-5 and TRBJ1-5, with 9 bases identical to TRBD1. Looked up from germline, CDR1 is MNHEY and CDR2 is SVGAGI. The CDR3 runs 14 residues. V was pared by 6 bases and J by 6 bases, with 6 bases of the junction left unmatched.